This TCR beta chain emerged from a study of blood T cell repertoires in COVID-19. In the study overall: T cells, B-cell-depleted T cells, or PBMCs provided the cDNA or gDNA that served as material.

The CDR3 length is 17 residues. V lost 1 base to trimming and J lost 1 base; unmatched junction nucleotides: 6. The germline V gene has CDR1 MGHRA and CDR2 YSYEKL. Repertoires were generated with immunoSEQ multiplex PCR, while TCRdb's copy carries only in-frame clones and drops some. The sample comprises roughly 480,000 clones, nearly 90% of which are singletons, and around 0.95% rests with the top ten. The TCR sequence derives from a man aged 18 to 35 with COVID-19, enrolled during active disease. The sample taken for sequencing was peripheral blood. This chain uses TRBV4-1 with TRBJ2-1; the match to TRBD2 covers 8 bases. CDR3 DNA: TGCGCCAGCAGCCAAGTTGGCGGGGGGTTGTCCTACAATGAGCAGTTCTTC. It translates to CASSQVGGGLSYNEQFF.